This T cell receptor (beta chain) stems from a study of cytomegalovirus exposure and HLA in healthy donors. The CDR3 has 12 residues. The germline CDR1 and CDR2 sequences are SNHLY and FYNNEI. PCR amplification relied on 60 Vbeta primers (plus 13 Jbeta primers). Measured with immunoSEQ multiplex PCR; TCRdb has only the in-frame clones, and not every one. The repertoire holds approximately 120,000 clones, with 80% as singletons. This TCR was sampled from a man aged 25-40 years in good health and CMV-seropositive. The genes are TRBV2 and TRBJ1-2; 7 nucleotides agree with TRBD1. The sample comprised PBMCs. CDR3 sequence reads: CAGTELDYGYTF. The CDR3 nucleotides read TGTGCAGGGACAGAACTTGACTATGGCTACACCTTC.